This is a list of T cell receptor beta chains from one sample in a study of CD8 T cells in ankylosing spondylitis. TCRdb processed the 5' RACE reads anew with MiXCR; each CDR3 protein has one entry. The sample has 380,000 or so distinct CDR3 sequences, about 20% seen once. Sequencing used blood, either unsorted or a sorted T cell fraction (not recorded which). These receptor sequences come from a male donor with ankylosing spondylitis or in good health (not recorded which). CDR3s include the opening cysteine and the closing phenylalanine or tryptophan. The order of the fields is clone size, V gene, J gene, D gene, CDR3 DNA, CDR3 protein. A D gene is named only where the DNA matches it firmly. Clone size appears in some rows only: once, few, many, or a class for an expanded clone.

>-|TRBV30|TRBJ2-7|-
TGTGCCTGGATACCTAGCACGAGCTCCTACGAGCAGTACTTC
CAWIPSTSSYEQYF
>-|TRBV28|TRBJ1-2|-
TGTGCCAGCAGTTTCTTTACGGCGCGAAGCGGCTACACCTTC
CASSFFTARSGYTF
>-|TRBV12-3/TRBV12-4|TRBJ2-3|TRBD1
TGTGCCAGCAGCCCCGGTTCGGGACAGGGGGGAGATACGCAGTATTTT
CASSPGSGQGGDTQYF
>-|TRBV6-1|TRBJ1-1|TRBD1
TGTGCCAGCACTGGAGAGGGACAGGGGAACACTGAAGCTTTCTTT
CASTGEGQGNTEAFF
>many|TRBV12-3/TRBV12-4|TRBJ1-6|-
TGTGCCAGCAGTTTTTCCGTAGGGTCACCCCTCCACTTT
CASSFSVGSPLHF
>few|TRBV7-3|TRBJ2-2|-
TGTGCCAGCAGCTTAGAGGCCAACACCGGGGAGCTGTTTTTT
CASSLEANTGELFF
>-|TRBV10-3|TRBJ2-2|TRBD2
TGTGCCATCAGGGGACTAGCGGGGGCCACGAACACCGGGGAGCTGTTTTTT
CAIRGLAGATNTGELFF
>-|TRBV4-1|TRBJ1-1|TRBD1
TGCGCCAGCACTTTAGGGCCACAGGGGGCCACTGAAGCTTTCTTT
CASTLGPQGATEAFF
>-|TRBV29-1|TRBJ2-6|-
TGCAGCGCGGCTCAGGGGACCTCTGGGGCCAACGTCCTGACTTTC
CSAAQGTSGANVLTF
>-|TRBV2|TRBJ2-5|-
TGTACCAGCAGCCCGCCGGTTGGTTGGGCACAAGCACAAGAGACCCAGTACTTC
CTSSPPVGWAQAQETQYF
>few|TRBV12-3/TRBV12-4|TRBJ2-3|-
TGTGCCAGCAGTTCGGACTATCAAGATACGCAGTATTTT
CASSSDYQDTQYF
>-|TRBV4-1|TRBJ2-7|TRBD1
TGCGCCAGCAGCCACTCCGGGACAGGAGTTTACGAGCAGTACTTC
CASSHSGTGVYEQYF
>-|TRBV29-1|TRBJ2-3|TRBD2
TGCAGCGTTGAAGATCAGGAGGAAGAAAGACCGCGGGGGGCTCGTACAGATACGCAGTATTTT
CSVEDQEEERPRGARTDTQYF
>few|TRBV5-1|TRBJ2-3|-
TGCGCCAGCAAAGGGACTCCGCGAATCACAGATACGCAGTATTTT
CASKGTPRITDTQYF
>-|TRBV5-8|TRBJ2-3|TRBD1
TGTGCCAGCAGCATAGGGGGCCCGCAGTATTTT
CASSIGGPQYF
>many|TRBV29-1|TRBJ1-1|-
TGCAGCGTCCCCAGGGAGGGGGGGGCTTTCTTT
CSVPREGGAFF
>-|TRBV12-3/TRBV12-4|TRBJ2-1|TRBD2
TGTGCCAGCAGGTCCCCGGCTAGCGGCTCCTACAATGAGCAGTTCTTC
CASRSPASGSYNEQFF
>-|TRBV10-3|TRBJ2-7|TRBD1
TGTGCCATCAATAGGGACAGCGCCTACGAGCAGTACTTC
CAINRDSAYEQYF
>few|TRBV10-3|TRBJ2-5|TRBD1
TGTGCCATCAGGGATACAGGGGCCCACCAAGAGACCCAGTACTTC
CAIRDTGAHQETQYF
>-|TRBV29-1|TRBJ2-2|TRBD2
TGCAGCATACGGACTAGCGGGGGCCTAGTCACCGGGGAGCTGTTTTTT
CSIRTSGGLVTGELFF
>-|TRBV3-1|TRBJ2-7|-
TGTGCCAGCAGACACAGGGATGCGCCCTACGAGCAGTACTTC
CASRHRDAPYEQYF
>many|TRBV6-5|TRBJ2-7|-
TGTGCCAGCAGTTACTCGGACGGGGACTACGAGCAGTACTTC
CASSYSDGDYEQYF
>-|TRBV14|TRBJ1-1|TRBD1
TGTGCCAGCAGCCCCCGAGGACAGGCGGCCACTGAAGCTTTCTTT
CASSPRGQAATEAFF
>-|TRBV7-9|TRBJ2-3|TRBD2
TGTGCCAGCAGCTTAGTGTCGGGGGGGCGACCAGATACGCAGTATTTT
CASSLVSGGRPDTQYF
>-|TRBV6-4|TRBJ1-4|-
TGTGCCAGCAGAACAACGACCTTGGGGAACGGCGCGGAAAAACTGTTTTTT
CASRTTTLGNGAEKLFF
>few|TRBV29-1|TRBJ2-7|-
TGCAGCGTCGGACTCTCTATATCCTACGAGCAGTACTTC
CSVGLSISYEQYF
>few|TRBV12-3/TRBV12-4|TRBJ2-2|TRBD1
TGTGCCAGCAGCGGACAGGGAACCGGGGAGCTGTTTTTT
CASSGQGTGELFF
>-|TRBV7-9|TRBJ2-3|-
TGTGCCAGCAGCTTTTGGGAGAGCGGGTCCAAGACAGATACGCAGTATTTT
CASSFWESGSKTDTQYF
>-|TRBV2|TRBJ2-1|TRBD2
TGTGCCAGCAGTGGACCAAAGGGACTACCCTCCTACAATGAGCAGTTCTTC
CASSGPKGLPSYNEQFF
>few|TRBV29-1|TRBJ1-1|-
TGCAGCGTTGCTAGGAACACTGAAGCTTTCTTT
CSVARNTEAFF
>-|TRBV7-9|TRBJ1-2|-
TGTGCCAGCAGCTCTCAGCCCGGGGCCGCCTATGGCTACACCTTC
CASSSQPGAAYGYTF
>-|TRBV6-1|TRBJ2-7|-
TGTGCCAGCAGAGCCAGGGTGTCCTACGAGCAGTACTTC
CASRARVSYEQYF
>-|TRBV28|TRBJ2-5|-
TGTGCCAGCAGTCCCCCTCGCGGAGAAGAGACCCAGTACTTC
CASSPPRGEETQYF
>-|TRBV20-1|TRBJ2-5|TRBD1
TGCAGTGCTAGTGCAGGGGGCGGAGAGACCCAGTACTTC
CSASAGGGETQYF
>few|TRBV12-3/TRBV12-4|TRBJ2-1|TRBD2
TGTGCCAGCAGTCCCGGACTAGCCCATTCCTACAATGAGCAGTTCTTC
CASSPGLAHSYNEQFF
>-|TRBV6-1|TRBJ1-5|-
TGTGCCAGCAGTGACGGAGATAGCAATCAGCCCCAGCATTTT
CASSDGDSNQPQHF
>-|TRBV29-1|TRBJ2-5|-
TGCAGCGTTCACGATAGTCAGGAGACCCAGTACTTC
CSVHDSQETQYF
>few|TRBV7-9|TRBJ2-1|-
TGTGCCAGCAGCTTAAATCCCAATGAGCAGTTCTTC
CASSLNPNEQFF
>-|TRBV27|TRBJ2-7|TRBD1
TGTGCCAGCAGTTCCTCCTGGCAGGGGGCGCTTGAGCAGTACTTC
CASSSSWQGALEQYF
>-|TRBV29-1|TRBJ2-5|-
TGCAGCCACCTGTCGGGGGCCGGAGAGACCCAGTACTTC
CSHLSGAGETQYF
>-|TRBV5-5|TRBJ1-1|-
TGTGCCAGCAGTGGAGGGGACTTGAACACTGAAGCTTTCTTT
CASSGGDLNTEAFF
>few|TRBV7-8|TRBJ2-3|TRBD1
TGTGCCAGCAGCCTGACAGGGGAGCTCACAGATACGCAGTATTTT
CASSLTGELTDTQYF
>-|TRBV4-1|TRBJ2-7|-
TGCGCCAGCAGCCAAGAAATCCGGCAGGCCTACGAGCAGTACTTC
CASSQEIRQAYEQYF
>-|TRBV28|TRBJ1-5|-
TGTGCCAGCGAGAGACAGTACAATCAGCCCCAGCATTTT
CASERQYNQPQHF
>few|TRBV7-9|TRBJ2-3|-
TGTGCCGCGGGGACACCGAGCACAGATACGCAGTATTTT
CAAGTPSTDTQYF
>-|TRBV7-9|TRBJ2-1|-
TGTGCCAGCAGCTGGGACTTTCCTCCTGAGCAGTTCTTC
CASSWDFPPEQFF
>-|TRBV9|TRBJ2-7|-
TGTGCCAGCAGCGTAGGGGCAGGGACGTACGAGCAGTACTTC
CASSVGAGTYEQYF